The clone carrying this TCR beta chain has a handful of counts. The antigen is not known. TCRdb called the 5' RACE reads again in MiXCR, with one record for every CDR3 protein. Of more than 650,000 distinct CDR3 sequences listed, around 11% were seen once; the top ten hold just over 0.5%. The sample originates from a study of CD8 T cells in ankylosing spondylitis. Study-level points and caveats: Earlier studies detected some motif variants in reactive arthritis synovial fluid and blood. Clones linked to disease were reported to show significant enrichment in matched ankylosing spondylitis synovial fluid. For ankylosing spondylitis blood, a TCR beta motif of fewer than 10 highly homologous variants appeared characteristic.

The CDR3 is 13 residues long. V was clipped by 8 bases and J by 1 base, with 9 bases between them. The germline gives CDR1 ENHRY, CDR2 SYGVKD. This sequence was found in a male donor with ankylosing spondylitis. The V gene is TRBV10-3, the J gene TRBJ1-3; D is ambiguous. Input material: blood, either unsorted or a sorted T cell fraction (not recorded which). The CDR3 DNA is TGTGCCATCCTCGCGTCTTCTGGAAACACCATATATTTT. Its protein is CAILASSGNTIYF.